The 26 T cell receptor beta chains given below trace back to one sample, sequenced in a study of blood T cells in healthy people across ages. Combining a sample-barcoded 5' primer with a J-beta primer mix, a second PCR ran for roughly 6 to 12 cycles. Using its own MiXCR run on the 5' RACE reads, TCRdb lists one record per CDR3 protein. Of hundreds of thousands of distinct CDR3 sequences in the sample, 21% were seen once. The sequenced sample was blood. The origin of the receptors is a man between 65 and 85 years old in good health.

CDR3 residues: CASSPRIIRDTGELFF. The CDR3 nucleotides read TGTGCCAGCAGTCCCCGGATAATCCGGGACACCGGGGAGCTGTTTTTT. The chain combines TRBV2 with TRBJ2-2; D not resolved. The CDR3 sequence is 16 residues long. Trimming pared 5 bases from V and 3 bases from J, leaving 16 bases between. Germline-derived CDR1 and CDR2 are SNHLY and FYNNEI.

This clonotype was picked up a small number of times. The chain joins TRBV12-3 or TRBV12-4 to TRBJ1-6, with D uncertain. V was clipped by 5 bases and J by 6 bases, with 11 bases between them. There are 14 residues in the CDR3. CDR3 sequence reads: CASSPSSSNSPLHF. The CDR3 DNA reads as TGTGCCAGCAGTCCTAGCTCCAGTAATTCACCCCTCCACTTT.

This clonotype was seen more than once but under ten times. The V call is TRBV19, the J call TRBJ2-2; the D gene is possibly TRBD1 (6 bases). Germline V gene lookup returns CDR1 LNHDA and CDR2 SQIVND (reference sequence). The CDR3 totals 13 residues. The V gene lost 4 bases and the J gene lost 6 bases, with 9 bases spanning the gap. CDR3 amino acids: CASSTQGPGELFF. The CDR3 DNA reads TGTGCCAGTAGTACACAGGGCCCCGGGGAGCTGTTTTTT.

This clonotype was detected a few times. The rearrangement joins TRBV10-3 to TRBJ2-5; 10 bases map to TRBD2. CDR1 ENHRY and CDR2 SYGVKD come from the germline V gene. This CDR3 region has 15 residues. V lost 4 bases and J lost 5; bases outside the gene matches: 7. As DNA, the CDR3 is TGTGCCATCAGTGTGTTAGCGGGAGGTAGCGAGACCCAGTACTTC. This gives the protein CAISVLAGGSETQYF.

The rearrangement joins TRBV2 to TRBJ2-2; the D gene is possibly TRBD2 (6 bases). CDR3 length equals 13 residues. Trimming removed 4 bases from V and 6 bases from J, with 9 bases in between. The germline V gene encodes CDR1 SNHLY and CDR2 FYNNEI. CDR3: CASSAKRAGELFF. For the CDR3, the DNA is TGTGCCAGCAGTGCTAAGCGGGCCGGGGAGCTGTTTTTT.

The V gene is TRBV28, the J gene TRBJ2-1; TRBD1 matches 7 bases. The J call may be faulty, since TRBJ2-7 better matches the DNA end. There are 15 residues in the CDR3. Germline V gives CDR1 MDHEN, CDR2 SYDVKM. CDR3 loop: CASTNPTGSSYEQYF. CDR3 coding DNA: TGTGCCAGCACTAATCCGACAGGGAGCTCCTACGAGCAGTACTTC.

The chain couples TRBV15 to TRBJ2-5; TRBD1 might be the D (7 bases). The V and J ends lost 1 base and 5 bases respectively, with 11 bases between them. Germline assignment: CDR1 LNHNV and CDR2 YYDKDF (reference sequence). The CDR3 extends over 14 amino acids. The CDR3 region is CATSRGRGRETQYF. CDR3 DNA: TGTGCCACCAGCAGAGGCAGGGGGAGGGAGACCCAGTACTTC.

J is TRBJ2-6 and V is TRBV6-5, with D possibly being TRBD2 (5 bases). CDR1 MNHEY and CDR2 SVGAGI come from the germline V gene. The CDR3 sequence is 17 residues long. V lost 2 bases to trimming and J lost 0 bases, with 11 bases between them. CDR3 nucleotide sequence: TGTGCCAGCAGTTACGTAACGGGAAACTCTGGGGCCAACGTCCTGACTTTC. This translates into CASSYVTGNSGANVLTF.

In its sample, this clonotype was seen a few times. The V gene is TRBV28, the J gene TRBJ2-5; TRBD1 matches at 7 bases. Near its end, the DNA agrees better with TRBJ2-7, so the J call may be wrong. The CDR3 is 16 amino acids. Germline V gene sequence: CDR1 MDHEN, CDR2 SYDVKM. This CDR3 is CASSLYRGEISYEQYF. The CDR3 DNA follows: TGTGCCAGCAGTTTATACAGGGGCGAGATCTCCTACGAGCAGTACTTC.

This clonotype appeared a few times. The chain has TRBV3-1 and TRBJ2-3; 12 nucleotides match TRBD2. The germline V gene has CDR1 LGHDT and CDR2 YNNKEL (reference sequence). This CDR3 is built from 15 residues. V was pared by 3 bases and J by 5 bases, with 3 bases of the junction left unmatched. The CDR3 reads CASSQTSGSLDTQYF. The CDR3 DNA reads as TGTGCCAGCAGCCAGACTAGCGGGAGTCTAGATACGCAGTATTTT.

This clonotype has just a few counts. DNA of the CDR3: TGTGCCAGCAGTTTTGGAGGCAACCAAGAGACCCAGTACTTC. It specifies CASSFGGNQETQYF. This chain joins TRBV12-3 or TRBV12-4 and TRBJ2-5, with D perhaps matching TRBD2 (5 bases). The CDR3 runs 14 residues. Deletions cut 3 bases from V and 0 bases from J, with 8 bases between.

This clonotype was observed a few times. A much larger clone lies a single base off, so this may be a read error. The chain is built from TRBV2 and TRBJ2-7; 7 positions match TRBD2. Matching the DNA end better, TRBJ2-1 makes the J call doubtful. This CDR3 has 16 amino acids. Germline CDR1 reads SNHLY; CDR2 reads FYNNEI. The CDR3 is CASNDRGGRGGNEQFF. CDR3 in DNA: TGTGCCAGCAACGACCGGGGCGGGAGAGGTGGAAATGAGCAGTTCTTC.

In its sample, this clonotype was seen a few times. CDR3 sequence reads: CSARDILADQETQYF. The CDR3 coding sequence is TGCAGTGCTAGAGATATTCTAGCGGACCAAGAGACCCAGTACTTC. V and J are TRBV20-1 and TRBJ2-5; 7 nucleotides line up with TRBD2. The CDR3 covers 15 residues. J lost 0 bases, V lost 0 bases, and 4 bases had no gene match. Germline CDR1 and CDR2: DFQATT and SNEGSKA (reference sequence).

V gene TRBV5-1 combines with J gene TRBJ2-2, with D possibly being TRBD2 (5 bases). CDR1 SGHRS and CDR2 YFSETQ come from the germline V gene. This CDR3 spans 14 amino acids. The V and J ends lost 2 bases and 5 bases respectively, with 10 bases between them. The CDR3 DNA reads TGCGCCAGCAGCTTCGAGGGAAGTACCGGGGAGCTGTTTTTT. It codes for CASSFEGSTGELFF.

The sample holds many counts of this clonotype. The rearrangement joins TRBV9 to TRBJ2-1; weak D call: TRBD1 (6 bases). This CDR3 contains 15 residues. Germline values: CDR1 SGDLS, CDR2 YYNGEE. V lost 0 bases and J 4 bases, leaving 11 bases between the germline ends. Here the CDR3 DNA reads TGTGCCAGCAGCGTAGGAAGTACAGGGTACAATGAGCAGTTCTTC. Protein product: CASSVGSTGYNEQFF.

As DNA, the CDR3 is TGTGCCAGCACCGAAGAACATACGCAGTATTTT. Protein sequence: CASTEEHTQYF. The chain is built from TRBV6-6 and TRBJ2-3; D remains unclear. Trimming removed 7 bases from V and 7 bases from J, with 9 bases in between. The CDR3 length is 11 residues. Per germline, CDR1 MNHNY and CDR2 SVGAGI (reference sequence).

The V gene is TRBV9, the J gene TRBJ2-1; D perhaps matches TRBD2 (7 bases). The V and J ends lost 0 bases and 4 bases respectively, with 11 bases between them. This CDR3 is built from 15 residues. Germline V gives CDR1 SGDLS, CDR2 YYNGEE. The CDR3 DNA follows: TGTGCCAGCAGCGTAGGAGGGGGGGATTACAATGAGCAGTTCTTC. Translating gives CASSVGGGDYNEQFF.

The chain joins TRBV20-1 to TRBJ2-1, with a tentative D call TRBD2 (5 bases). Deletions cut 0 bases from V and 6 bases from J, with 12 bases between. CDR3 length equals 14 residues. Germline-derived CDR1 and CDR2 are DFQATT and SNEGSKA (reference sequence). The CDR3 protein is CSARDRGSRNEQFF. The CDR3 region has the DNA TGCAGTGCTAGAGATCGGGGTAGTCGCAATGAGCAGTTCTTC.

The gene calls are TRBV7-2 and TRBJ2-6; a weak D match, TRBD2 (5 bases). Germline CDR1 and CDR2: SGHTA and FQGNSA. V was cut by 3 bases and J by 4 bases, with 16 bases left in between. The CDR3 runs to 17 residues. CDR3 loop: CASSLFGEGRGANVLTF. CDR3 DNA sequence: TGTGCCAGCAGCTTGTTCGGAGAAGGGAGAGGGGCCAACGTCCTGACTTTC.

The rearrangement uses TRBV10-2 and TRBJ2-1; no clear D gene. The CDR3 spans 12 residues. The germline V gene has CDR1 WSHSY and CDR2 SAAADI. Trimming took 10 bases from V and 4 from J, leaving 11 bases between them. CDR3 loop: CATSTYYNEQFF. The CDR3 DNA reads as TGCGCCACCTCGACTTATTACAATGAGCAGTTCTTC.

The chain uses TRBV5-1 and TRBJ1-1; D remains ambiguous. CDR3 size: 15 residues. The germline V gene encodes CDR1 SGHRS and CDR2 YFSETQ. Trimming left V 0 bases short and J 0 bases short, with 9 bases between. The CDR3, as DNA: TGCGCCAGCAGCTTGGCTGGGGAACTGAACACTGAAGCTTTCTTT. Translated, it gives CASSLAGELNTEAFF.

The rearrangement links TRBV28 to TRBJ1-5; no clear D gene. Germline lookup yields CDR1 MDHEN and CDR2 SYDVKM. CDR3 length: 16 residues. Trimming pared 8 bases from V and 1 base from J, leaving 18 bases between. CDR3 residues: CASSNRGPQSNQPQHF. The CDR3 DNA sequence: TGTGCCAGCTCCAACCGAGGGCCACAGAGCAATCAGCCCCAGCATTTT.

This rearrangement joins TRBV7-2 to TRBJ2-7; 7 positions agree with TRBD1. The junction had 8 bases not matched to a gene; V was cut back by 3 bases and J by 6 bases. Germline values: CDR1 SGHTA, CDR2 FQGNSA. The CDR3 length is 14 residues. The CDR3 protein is CASSFAPTGSEQYF. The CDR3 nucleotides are TGTGCCAGCAGCTTCGCCCCGACAGGGAGCGAGCAGTACTTC. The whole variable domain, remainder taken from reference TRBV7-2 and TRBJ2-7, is GAGVSQSPSNKVTEKGKDVELRCDPISGHTALYWYRQSLGQGLEFLIYFQGNSAPDKSGLPSDRFSAERTGGSVSTLTIQRTQQEDSAVYLCASSFAPTGSEQYFGPGTRLTVT.

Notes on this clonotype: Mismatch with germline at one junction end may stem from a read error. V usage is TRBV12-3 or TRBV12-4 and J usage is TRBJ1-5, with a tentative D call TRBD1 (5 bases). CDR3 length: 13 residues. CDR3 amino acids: CAGSPNKGQPQHF. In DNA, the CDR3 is TGTGCCGGCAGTCCCAATAAGGGGCAGCCCCAGCATTTT.

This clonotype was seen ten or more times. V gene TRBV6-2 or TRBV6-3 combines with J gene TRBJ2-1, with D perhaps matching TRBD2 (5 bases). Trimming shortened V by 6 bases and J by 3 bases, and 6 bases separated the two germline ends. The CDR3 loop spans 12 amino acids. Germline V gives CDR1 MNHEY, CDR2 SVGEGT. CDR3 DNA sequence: TGTGCCAGCAGCCGGGACTACAATGAGCAGTTCTTC. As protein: CASSRDYNEQFF.

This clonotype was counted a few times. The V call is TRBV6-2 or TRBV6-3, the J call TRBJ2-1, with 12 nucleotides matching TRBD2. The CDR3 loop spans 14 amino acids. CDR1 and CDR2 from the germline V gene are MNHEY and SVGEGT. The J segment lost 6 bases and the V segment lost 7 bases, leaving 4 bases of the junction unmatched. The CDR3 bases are TGTGCCAGCACCCTAGCGGGAGGGCGCAATGAGCAGTTCTTC. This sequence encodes CASTLAGGRNEQFF.